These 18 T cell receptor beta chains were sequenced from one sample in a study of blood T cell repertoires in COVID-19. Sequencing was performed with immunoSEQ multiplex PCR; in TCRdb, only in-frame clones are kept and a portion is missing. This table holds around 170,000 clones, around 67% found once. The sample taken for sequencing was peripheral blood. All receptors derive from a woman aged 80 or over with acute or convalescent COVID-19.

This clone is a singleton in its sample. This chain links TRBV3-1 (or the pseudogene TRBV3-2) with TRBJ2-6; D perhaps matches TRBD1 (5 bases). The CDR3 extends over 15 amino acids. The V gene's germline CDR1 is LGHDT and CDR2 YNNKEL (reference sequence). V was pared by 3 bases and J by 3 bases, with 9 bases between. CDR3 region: CASSHPGFGANVLTF. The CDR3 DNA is TGTGCCAGCAGCCATCCAGGGTTTGGGGCCAACGTCCTGACTTTC.

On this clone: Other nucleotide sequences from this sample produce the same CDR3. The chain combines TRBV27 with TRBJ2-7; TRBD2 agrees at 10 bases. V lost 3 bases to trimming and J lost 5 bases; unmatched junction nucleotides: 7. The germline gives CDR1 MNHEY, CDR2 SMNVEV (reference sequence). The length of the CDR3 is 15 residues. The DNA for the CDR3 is TGTGCCAGCAGTTTGGGAAGCGGGAGGGCCCACGAGCAGTACTTC. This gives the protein CASSLGSGRAHEQYF.

This chain's CDR3 is CASMSPGGTQYF. The CDR3 nucleotides are TGTGCCAGTATGTCACCAGGAGGGACCCAGTACTTC. The chain recombines TRBV19 with TRBJ2-5; perhaps TRBD2 as D (5 bases). Trimming took off 7 bases at V and 7 bases at J, with 13 bases between the two ends. Germline CDR1 LNHDA, CDR2 SQIVND (reference sequence). The CDR3 loop spans 12 amino acids.

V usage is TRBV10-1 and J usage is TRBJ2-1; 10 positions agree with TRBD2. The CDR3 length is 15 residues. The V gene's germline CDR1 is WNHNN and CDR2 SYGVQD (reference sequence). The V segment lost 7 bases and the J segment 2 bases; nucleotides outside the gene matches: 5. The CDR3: CASTPSGSPYNEQFF. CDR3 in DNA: TGCGCCAGCACTCCTAGCGGGAGCCCCTACAATGAGCAGTTCTTC.

CDR3: CASKLTSGGPYEQYF. CDR3 in DNA: TGTGCCAGCAAATTAACTAGCGGGGGCCCCTACGAGCAGTACTTC. V and J are TRBV6-5 and TRBJ2-7; 11 positions agree with TRBD2. The CDR3 consists of 15 residues. The V segment lost 7 bases and the J segment 2 bases; nucleotides outside the gene matches: 7. Germline-derived CDR1 and CDR2 are MNHEY and SVGAGI.

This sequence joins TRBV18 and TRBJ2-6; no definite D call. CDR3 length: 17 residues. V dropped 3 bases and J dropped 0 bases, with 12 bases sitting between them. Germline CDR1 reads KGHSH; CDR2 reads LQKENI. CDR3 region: CASSPLTSDSGANVLTF. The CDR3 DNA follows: TGTGCCAGCTCACCGTTAACGAGTGACTCTGGGGCCAACGTCCTGACTTTC. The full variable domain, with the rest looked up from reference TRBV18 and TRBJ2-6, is NAGVMQNPRHLVRRRGQEARLRCSPMKGHSHVYWYRQLPEEGLKFMVYLQKENIIDESGMPKERFSAEFPKEGPSILRIQQVVRGDSAAYFCASSPLTSDSGANVLTFGAGSRLTVL.

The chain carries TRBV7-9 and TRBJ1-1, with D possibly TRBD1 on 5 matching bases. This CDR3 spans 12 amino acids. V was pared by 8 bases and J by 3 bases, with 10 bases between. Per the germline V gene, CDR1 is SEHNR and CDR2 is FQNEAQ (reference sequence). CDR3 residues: CASGTLDTEAFF. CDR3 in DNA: TGTGCCAGCGGGACTCTGGACACTGAAGCTTTCTTT.

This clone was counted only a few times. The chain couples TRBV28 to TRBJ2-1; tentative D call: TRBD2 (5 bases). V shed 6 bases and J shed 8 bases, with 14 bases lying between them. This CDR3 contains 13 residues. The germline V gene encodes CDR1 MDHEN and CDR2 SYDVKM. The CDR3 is CASRRSSSYEQFF. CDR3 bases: TGTGCCAGCAGGCGCTCTAGCTCGTATGAGCAGTTCTTC.

CDR3 amino acids: CASSAFQMTGGSYGYTF. The CDR3 DNA is TGTGCCAGCAGTGCTTTCCAAATGACAGGGGGCTCTTACGGCTACACCTTC. The V call is TRBV6-1, the J call TRBJ1-2, with 10 bases that match TRBD1. J lost 8 bases, V lost 4 bases, and 16 bases had no gene match. Germline CDR1 reads MNHNS; CDR2 reads SASEGT. The CDR3 spans 17 residues.

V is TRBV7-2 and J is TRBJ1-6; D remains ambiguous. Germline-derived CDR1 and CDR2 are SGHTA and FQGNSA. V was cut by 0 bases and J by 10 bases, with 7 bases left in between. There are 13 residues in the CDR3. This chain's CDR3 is CASSLATESPLHF. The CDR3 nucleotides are TGTGCCAGCAGCTTAGCCACAGAATCACCCCTCCACTTT.

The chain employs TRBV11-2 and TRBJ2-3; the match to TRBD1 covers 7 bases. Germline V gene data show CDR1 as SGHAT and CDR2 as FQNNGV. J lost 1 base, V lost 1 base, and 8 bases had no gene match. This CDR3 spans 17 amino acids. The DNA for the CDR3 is TGTGCCAGCAGCTTAGTAAGACAGGGCAGAGGCACAGATACGCAGTATTTT. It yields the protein CASSLVRQGRGTDTQYF.

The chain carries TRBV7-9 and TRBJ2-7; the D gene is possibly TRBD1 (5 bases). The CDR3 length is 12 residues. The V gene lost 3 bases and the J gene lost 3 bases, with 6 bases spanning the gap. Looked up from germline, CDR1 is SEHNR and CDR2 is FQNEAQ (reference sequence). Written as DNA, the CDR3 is TGTGCCAGCAGCTTCGACAGCTACGAGCAGTACTTC. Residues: CASSFDSYEQYF.

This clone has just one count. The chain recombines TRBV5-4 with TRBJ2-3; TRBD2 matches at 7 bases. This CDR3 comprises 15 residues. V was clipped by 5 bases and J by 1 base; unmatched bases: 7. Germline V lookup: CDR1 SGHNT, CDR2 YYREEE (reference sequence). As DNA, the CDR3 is TGTGCCAGCAGGGATGGGACTACCGGCACAGATACGCAGTATTTT. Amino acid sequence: CASRDGTTGTDTQYF.

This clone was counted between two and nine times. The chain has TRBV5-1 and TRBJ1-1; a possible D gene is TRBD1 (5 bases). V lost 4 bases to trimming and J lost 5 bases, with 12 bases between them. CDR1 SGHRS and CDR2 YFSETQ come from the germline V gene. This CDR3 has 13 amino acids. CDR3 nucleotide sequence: TGCGCCAGCAGCCTTCAGACAGAAACTGAAGCTTTCTTT. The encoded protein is CASSLQTETEAFF. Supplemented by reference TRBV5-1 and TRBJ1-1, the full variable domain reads KAGVTQTPRYLIKTRGQQVTLSCSPISGHRSVSWYQQTPGQGLQFLFEYFSETQRNKGNFPGRFSGRQFSNSRSEMNVSTLELGDSALYLCASSLQTETEAFFGQGTRLTVV.

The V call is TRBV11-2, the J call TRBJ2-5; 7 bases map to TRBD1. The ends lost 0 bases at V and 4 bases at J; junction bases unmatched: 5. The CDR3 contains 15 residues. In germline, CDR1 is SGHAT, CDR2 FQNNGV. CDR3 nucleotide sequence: TGTGCCAGCAGCTTAGATATGGCAGGGGGAGAGACCCAGTACTTC. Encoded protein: CASSLDMAGGETQYF. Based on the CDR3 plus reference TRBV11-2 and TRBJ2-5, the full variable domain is EAGVAQSPRYKIIEKRQSVAFWCNPISGHATLYWYQQILGQGPKLLIQFQNNGVVDDSQLPKDRFSAERLKGVDSTLKIQPAKLEDSAVYLCASSLDMAGGETQYFGPGTRLLVL.

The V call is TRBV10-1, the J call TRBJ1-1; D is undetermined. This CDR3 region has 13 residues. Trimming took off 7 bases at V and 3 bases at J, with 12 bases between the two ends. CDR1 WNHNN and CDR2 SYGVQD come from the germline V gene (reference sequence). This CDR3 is CASKTGLDTEAFF. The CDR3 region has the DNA TGCGCCAGCAAAACGGGTCTCGACACTGAAGCTTTCTTT.

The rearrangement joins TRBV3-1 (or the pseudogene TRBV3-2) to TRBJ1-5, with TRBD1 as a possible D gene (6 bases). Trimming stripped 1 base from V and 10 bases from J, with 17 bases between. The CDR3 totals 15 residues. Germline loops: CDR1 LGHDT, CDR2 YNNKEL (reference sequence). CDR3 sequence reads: CASSQGDTQSRPQHF. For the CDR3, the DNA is TGTGCCAGCAGCCAAGGGGACACACAATCAAGACCCCAGCATTTT.

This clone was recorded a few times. For the CDR3, the DNA is TGTGCCAGCAGTTTTGAGCCCCGGGGTGAAAAACTGTTTTTT. Translated: CASSFEPRGEKLFF. The chain employs TRBV27 and TRBJ1-4; no clear D gene. The CDR3 has 14 amino acids. Trimming left V 3 bases short and J 7 bases short, with 12 bases between. The V gene's germline CDR1 is MNHEY and CDR2 SMNVEV (reference sequence).